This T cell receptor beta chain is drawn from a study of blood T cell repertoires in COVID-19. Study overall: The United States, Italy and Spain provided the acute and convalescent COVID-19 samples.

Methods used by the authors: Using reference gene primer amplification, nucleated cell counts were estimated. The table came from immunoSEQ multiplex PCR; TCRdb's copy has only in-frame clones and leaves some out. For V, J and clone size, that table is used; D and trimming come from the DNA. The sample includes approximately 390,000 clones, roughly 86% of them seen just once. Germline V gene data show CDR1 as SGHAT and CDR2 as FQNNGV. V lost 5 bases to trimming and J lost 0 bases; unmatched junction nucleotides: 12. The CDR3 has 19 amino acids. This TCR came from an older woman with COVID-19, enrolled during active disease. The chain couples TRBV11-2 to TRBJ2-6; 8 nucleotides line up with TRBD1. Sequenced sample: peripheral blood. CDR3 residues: CASSPRRTGINSGANVLTF. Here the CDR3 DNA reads TGTGCCAGCAGCCCCCGCCGGACAGGGATTAACTCTGGGGCCAACGTCCTGACTTTC.